This T cell receptor (beta chain) was identified during a study of blood T cells in healthy people across ages. The authors ran a second PCR of about 7 to 11 cycles using a sample-barcoded 5' primer and a J-beta primer mix. TCRdb re-derived calls from the 5' RACE reads in MiXCR, one entry per CDR3 protein. The repertoire holds some 1,800,000 distinct CDR3 sequences, roughly two fifths seen once, with under 30% in the top ten. The specimen was blood. The sequence was collected from a human donor in good health.

The CDR3 DNA follows: TGTGCCAGCAGTTTATATGGTAGCGGGATCGGTACCCAGTACTTC. The encoded protein is CASSLYGSGIGTQYF. The chain carries TRBV28 and TRBJ2-5, with 8 positions matching TRBD2. The CDR3 contains 15 residues. The germline gives CDR1 MDHEN, CDR2 SYDVKM. V lost 1 base, J lost 8 bases, and 9 bases stayed unmatched.